This section outlines one T cell receptor beta chain sequence together with its context. Its antigen is still unknown. Primed by a sample-barcoded 5' primer and a J-beta primer mix, a second PCR proceeded for roughly 7 to 11 cycles. Via MiXCR, TCRdb re-called the 5' RACE reads, giving one row per CDR3 protein. The top ten clones hold nearly 20% of a sample with around 800,000 distinct CDR3 sequences, more than 40% of them seen once. This specimen comes from a study of blood T cells in healthy people across ages. Study-level information: About one barcoded TCR beta cDNA was captured per two T cells.

Trimming left V 5 bases short and J 3 bases short, with 14 bases between. Germline loops: CDR1 MGHDK, CDR2 SYGVNS. The CDR3 is 14 amino acids. Study-level points and caveats: From one million sequenced T cells, diversity estimates were lower bounds. More naive CD4+ cells and higher diversity marked long-lived donors relative to aged donors.

The V gene is TRBV25-1, the J gene TRBJ2-7; D remains unclear. The sequencing input was blood. This receptor was obtained from a man between 60 and 75 years old in good health. CDR3 in amino acids: CASSPLGLDYEQYF. CDR3 nucleotide sequence: TGTGCCAGCAGTCCCCTCGGCCTAGACTACGAGCAGTACTTC.